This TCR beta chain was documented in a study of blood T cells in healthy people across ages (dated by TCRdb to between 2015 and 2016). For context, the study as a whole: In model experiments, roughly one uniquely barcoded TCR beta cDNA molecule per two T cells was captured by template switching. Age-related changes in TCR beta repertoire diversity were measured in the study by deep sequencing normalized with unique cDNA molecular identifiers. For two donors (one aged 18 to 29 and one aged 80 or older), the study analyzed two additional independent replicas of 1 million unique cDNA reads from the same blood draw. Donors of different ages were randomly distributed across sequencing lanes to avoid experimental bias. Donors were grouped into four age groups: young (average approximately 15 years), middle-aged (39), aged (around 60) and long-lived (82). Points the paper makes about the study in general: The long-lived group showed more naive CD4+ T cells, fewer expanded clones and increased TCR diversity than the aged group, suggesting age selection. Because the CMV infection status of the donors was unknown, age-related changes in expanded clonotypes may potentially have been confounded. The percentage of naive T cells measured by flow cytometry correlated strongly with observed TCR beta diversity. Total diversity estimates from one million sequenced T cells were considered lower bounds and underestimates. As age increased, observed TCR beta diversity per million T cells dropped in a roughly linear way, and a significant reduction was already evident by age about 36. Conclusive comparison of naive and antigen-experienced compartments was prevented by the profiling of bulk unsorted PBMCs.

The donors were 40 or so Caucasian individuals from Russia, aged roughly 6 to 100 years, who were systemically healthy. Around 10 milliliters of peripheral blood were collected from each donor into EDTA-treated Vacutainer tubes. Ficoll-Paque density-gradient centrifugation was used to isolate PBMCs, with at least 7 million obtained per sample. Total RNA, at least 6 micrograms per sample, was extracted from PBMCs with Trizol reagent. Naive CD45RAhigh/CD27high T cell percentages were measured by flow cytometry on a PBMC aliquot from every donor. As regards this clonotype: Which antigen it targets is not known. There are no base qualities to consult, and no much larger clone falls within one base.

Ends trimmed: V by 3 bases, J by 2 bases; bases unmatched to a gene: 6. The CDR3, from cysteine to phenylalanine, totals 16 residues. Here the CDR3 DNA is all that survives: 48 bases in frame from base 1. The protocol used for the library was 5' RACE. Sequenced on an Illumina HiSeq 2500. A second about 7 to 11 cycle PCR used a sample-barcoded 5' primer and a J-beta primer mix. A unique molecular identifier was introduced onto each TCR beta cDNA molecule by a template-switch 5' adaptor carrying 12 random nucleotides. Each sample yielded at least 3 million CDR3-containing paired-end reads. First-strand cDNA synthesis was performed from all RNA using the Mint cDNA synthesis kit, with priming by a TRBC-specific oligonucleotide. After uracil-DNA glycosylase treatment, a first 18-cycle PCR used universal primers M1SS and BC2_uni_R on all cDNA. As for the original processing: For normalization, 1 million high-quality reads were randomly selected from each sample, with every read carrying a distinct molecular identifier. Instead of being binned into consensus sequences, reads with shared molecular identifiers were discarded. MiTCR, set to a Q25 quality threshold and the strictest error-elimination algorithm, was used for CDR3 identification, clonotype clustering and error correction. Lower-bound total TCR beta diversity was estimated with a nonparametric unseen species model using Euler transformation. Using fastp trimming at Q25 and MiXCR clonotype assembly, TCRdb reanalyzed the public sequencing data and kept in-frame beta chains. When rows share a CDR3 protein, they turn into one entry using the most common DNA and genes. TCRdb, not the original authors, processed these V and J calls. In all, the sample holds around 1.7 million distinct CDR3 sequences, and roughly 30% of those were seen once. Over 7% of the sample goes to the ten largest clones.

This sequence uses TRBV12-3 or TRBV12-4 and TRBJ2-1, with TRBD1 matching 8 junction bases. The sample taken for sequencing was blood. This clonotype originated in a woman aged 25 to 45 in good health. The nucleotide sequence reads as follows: TGTGCCAGCAGTTTCCGGACAGGGATACCCTACAATGAGCAGTTCTTC. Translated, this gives CASSFRTGIPYNEQFF.